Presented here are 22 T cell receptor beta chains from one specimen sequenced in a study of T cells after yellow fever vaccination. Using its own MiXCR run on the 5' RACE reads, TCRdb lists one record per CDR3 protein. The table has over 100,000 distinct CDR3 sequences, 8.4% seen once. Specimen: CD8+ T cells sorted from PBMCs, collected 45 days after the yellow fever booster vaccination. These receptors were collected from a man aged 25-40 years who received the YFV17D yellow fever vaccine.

The DNA for the CDR3 is TGTGCCAGCAGCCCTCAGTACCCGGAGAGAGATACGCAGTATTTT. This codes for CASSPQYPERDTQYF. V is TRBV3-1 and J is TRBJ2-3; D is undetermined. Germline V CDR1 and CDR2: LGHDT, YNNKEL (reference sequence). The CDR3 is made up of 15 amino acids. The V gene lost 4 bases and the J gene lost 5 bases, with 16 bases spanning the gap.

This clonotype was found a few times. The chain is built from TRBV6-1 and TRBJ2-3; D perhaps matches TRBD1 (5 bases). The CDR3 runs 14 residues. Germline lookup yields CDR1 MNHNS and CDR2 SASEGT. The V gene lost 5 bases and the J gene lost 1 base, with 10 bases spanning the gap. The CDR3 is CASSPGHGTDTQYF. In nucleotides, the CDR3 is TGTGCCAGCAGTCCTGGACACGGCACAGATACGCAGTATTTT.

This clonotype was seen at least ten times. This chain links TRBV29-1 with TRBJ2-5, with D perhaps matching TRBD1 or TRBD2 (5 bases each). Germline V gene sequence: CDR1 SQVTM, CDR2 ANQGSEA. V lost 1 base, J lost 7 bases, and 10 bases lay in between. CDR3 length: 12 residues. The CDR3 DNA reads TGCAGCGTTGAAGCGGGGCTGTTGACCCAGTACTTC. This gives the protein CSVEAGLLTQYF.

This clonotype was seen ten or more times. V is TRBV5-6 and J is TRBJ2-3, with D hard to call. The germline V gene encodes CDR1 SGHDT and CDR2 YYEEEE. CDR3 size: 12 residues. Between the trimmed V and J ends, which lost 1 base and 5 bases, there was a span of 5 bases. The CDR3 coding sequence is TGTGCCAGCAGCTTGTTGGTAGATACGCAGTATTTT. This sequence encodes CASSLLVDTQYF.

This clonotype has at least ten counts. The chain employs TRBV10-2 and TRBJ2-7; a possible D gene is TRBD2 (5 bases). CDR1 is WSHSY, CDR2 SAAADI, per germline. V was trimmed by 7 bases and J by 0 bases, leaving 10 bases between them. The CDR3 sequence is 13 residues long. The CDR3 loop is CASNPLDSYEQYF. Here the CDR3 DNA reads TGCGCCAGCAACCCACTAGACTCCTACGAGCAGTACTTC.

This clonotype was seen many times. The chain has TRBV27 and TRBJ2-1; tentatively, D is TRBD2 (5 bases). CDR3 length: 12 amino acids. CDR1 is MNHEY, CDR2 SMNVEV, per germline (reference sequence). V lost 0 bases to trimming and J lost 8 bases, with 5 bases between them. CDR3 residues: CASSLSRDEQFF. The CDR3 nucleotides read TGTGCCAGCAGTTTATCGAGGGATGAGCAGTTCTTC.

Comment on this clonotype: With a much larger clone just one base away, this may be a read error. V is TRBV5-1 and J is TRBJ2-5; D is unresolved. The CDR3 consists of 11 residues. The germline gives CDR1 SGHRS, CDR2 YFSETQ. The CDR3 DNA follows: TGCGCCAGAAGCTCCAGGGAGACCCAGTACTTC. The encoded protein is CARSSRETQYF.

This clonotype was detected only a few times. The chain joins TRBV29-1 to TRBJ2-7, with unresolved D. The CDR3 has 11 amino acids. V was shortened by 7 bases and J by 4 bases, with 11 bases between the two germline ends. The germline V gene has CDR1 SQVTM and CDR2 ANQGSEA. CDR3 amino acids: CSARIRYEQYF. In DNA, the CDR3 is TGCAGCGCCAGAATTCGGTACGAGCAGTACTTC.

CDR3 sequence: CASSTGTGVLYEQYF. CDR3 nucleotides: TGTGCCAGCAGCACCGGGACAGGGGTTTTATACGAGCAGTACTTC. The rearrangement uses TRBV7-8 and TRBJ2-7; TRBD1 matches at 10 bases. Germline V lookup: CDR1 SGHVS, CDR2 FQNEAQ. CDR3 length equals 15 residues. The V segment lost 5 bases and the J segment 4 bases; nucleotides outside the gene matches: 8.

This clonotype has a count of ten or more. CDR3 region: CASSSLAGLPDTQYF. The CDR3 region has the DNA TGTGCCAGCAGCTCCCTGGCGGGGCTACCAGATACGCAGTATTTT. The chain uses TRBV11-2 and TRBJ2-3; a weak D match, TRBD2 (6 bases). Trimming stripped 4 bases from V and 4 bases from J, with 15 bases between. Germline V gene data show CDR1 as SGHAT and CDR2 as FQNNGV. This CDR3 is built from 15 residues.

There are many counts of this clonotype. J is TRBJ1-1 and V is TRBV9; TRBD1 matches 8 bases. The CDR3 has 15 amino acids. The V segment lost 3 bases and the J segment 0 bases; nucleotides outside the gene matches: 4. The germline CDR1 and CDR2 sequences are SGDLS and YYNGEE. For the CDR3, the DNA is TGTGCCAGCAGCGCGACAGGGGCTTTGAACACTGAAGCTTTCTTT. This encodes CASSATGALNTEAFF.

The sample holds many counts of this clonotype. The CDR3 protein is CSVEGTTGGLHNEQFF. The CDR3 DNA sequence: TGCAGCGTTGAAGGGACGACGGGAGGGTTACACAATGAGCAGTTCTTC. J is TRBJ2-1 and V is TRBV29-1; TRBD2 aligns across 8 bases. Per germline, CDR1 SQVTM and CDR2 ANQGSEA. With V trimmed by 1 base and J by 5 bases, 10 bases remained unmatched. The CDR3 extends over 16 amino acids.

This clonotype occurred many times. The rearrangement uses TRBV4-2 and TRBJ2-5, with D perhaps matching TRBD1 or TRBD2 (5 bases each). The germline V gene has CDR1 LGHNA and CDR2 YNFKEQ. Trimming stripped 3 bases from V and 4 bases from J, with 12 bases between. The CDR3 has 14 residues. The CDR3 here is CASSQAGAGETQYF. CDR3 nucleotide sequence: TGTGCCAGCAGCCAGGCTGGGGCGGGAGAGACCCAGTACTTC.

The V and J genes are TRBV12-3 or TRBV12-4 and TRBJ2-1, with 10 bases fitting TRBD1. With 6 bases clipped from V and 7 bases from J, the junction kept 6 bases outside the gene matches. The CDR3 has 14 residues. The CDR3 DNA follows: TGTGCCAGCAGGGGGACAGGGGTTGAGAATGAGCAGTTCTTC. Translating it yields CASRGTGVENEQFF.

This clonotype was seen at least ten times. The CDR3 nucleotides read TGCAGTGCTAGTACCCACAATGAGCAGTTCTTC. Protein: CSASTHNEQFF. The chain recombines TRBV20-1 with TRBJ2-1; D is unclear. Trimming pared 3 bases from V and 5 bases from J, leaving 5 bases between. Germline CDR1 DFQATT, CDR2 SNEGSKA (reference sequence). The CDR3 spans 11 residues.

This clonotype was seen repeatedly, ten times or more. The CDR3 region is CASSLKDGKAEQYF. The CDR3 DNA is TGTGCCAGCAGCTTGAAGGACGGAAAGGCCGAGCAGTACTTC. The chain employs TRBV13 and TRBJ2-7; D uncertain. The CDR3 runs 14 residues. V shed 3 bases and J shed 6 bases, with 15 bases lying between them. Germline assignment: CDR1 PRHDT and CDR2 FYEKMQ (reference sequence).

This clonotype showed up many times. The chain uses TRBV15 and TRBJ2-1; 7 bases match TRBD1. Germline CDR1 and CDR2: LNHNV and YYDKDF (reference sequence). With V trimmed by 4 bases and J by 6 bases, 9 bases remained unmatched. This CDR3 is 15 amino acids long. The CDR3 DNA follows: TGTGCCACCAGCACTGCGACAGGGACCTTCAATGAGCAGTTCTTC. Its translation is CATSTATGTFNEQFF. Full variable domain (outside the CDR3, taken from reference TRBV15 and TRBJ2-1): DAMVIQNPRYQVTQFGKPVTLSCSQTLNHNVMYWYQQKSSQAPKLLFHYYDKDFNNEADTPDNFQSRRPNTSFCFLDIRSPGLGDTAMYLCATSTATGTFNEQFFGPGTRLTVL.

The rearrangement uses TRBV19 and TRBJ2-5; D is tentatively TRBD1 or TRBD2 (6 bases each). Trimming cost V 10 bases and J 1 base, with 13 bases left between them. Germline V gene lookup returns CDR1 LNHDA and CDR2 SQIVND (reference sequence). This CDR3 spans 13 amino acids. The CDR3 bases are TGTGCCACGCGAGGGGGGCTCCAAGAGACCCAGTACTTC. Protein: CATRGGLQETQYF.

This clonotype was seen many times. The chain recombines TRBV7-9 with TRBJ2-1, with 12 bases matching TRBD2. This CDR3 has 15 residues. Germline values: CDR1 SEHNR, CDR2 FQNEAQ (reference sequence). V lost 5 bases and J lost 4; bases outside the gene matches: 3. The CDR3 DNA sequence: TGTGCCAGCAGCCAGACTAGCGGGAGTTACAATGAGCAGTTCTTC. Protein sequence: CASSQTSGSYNEQFF.

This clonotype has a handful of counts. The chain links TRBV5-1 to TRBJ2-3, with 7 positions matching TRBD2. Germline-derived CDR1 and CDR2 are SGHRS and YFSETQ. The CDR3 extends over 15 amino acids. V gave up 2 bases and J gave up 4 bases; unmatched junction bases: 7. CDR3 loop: CASSFAAGVPDTQYF. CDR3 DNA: TGCGCCAGCAGCTTTGCGGCGGGAGTCCCAGATACGCAGTATTTT.

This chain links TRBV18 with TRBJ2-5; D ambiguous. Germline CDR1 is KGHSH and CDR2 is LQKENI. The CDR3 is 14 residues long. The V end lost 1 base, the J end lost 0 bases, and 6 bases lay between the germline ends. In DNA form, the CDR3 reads TGTGCCAGCTCACCACGGCGGTACCAAGAGACCCAGTACTTC. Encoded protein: CASSPRRYQETQYF.

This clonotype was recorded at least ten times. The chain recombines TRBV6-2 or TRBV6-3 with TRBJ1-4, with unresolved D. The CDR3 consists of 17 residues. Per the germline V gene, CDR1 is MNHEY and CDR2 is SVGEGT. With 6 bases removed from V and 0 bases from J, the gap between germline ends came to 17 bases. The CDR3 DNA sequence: TGTGCCAGCAGCCAAGAGGTGAACGCCGCAACTAATGAAAAACTGTTTTTT. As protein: CASSQEVNAATNEKLFF.